The clone carrying this T cell receptor beta chain is medium-sized (0.01 to 0.1%). The data originate from a study of regulatory and conventional T cells in breast cancer. Trimming removed 5 bases from V and 4 bases from J, with 9 bases in between. Germline V gene sequence: CDR1 MDHEN, CDR2 SYDVKM. The length of the CDR3 is 12 residues. TCRdb reprocessed the PCR reads with MiXCR, giving one entry per CDR3 protein. Among 9,000 to 13,000 distinct CDR3 sequences, around a third were seen once, and the ten largest hold roughly 6.1%. The sequence was obtained from a male donor in good health. The chain joins TRBV28 to TRBJ2-7; TRBD1 is a possible D gene (5 bases). The sample was conventional T cells from blood. CDR3 sequence: CASSKKGYEQYF. CDR3 coding DNA: TGTGCCAGCAGTAAGAAGGGGTACGAGCAGTACTTC.